Only one count was recorded for the clone carrying this T cell receptor beta chain. Assay used: immunoSEQ multiplex PCR; TCRdb lists only in-frame clones, some missing. The sample has about 59,000 clones, around 93% seen once; the top ten hold approximately 3.9%. This record comes from a study of technical replicates of blood from a handful of donors. The trim removed 0 bases at V and 7 bases at J, leaving 8 bases unmatched. CDR3 length: 16 amino acids. Germline V CDR1 and CDR2: SGDLS, YYNGEE. The TCR comes from a human donor in good health. Some clones in this sample may be carry-over from other donors' samples. Sequences were obtained from PBMCs. The genes are TRBV9 and TRBJ2-2; 8 bases are shared with TRBD2. CDR3 sequence (DNA): TGTGCCAGCAGCGTAGTCTCAGGACTAGCTGGCGGGGAGCTGTTTTTT. Translation gives CASSVVSGLAGGELFF. Drawing the rest from reference TRBV9 and TRBJ2-2, the complete variable domain is DSGVTQTPKHLITATGQRVTLRCSPRSGDLSVYWYQQSLDQGLQFLIQYYNGEERAKGNILERFSAQQFPDLHSELNLSSLELGDSALYFCASSVVSGLAGGELFFGEGSRLTVL.